Each of the 12 T cell receptor beta chains below was sequenced from the same sample in a study of blood T cell repertoires in COVID-19. The data were produced by immunoSEQ multiplex PCR, yet TCRdb's version contains in-frame clones alone and is incomplete. This sample has under 200,000 clones, with about 93% found just once. Sequenced input: peripheral blood. The receptors shown here come from a man aged 50-59 years with acute or convalescent COVID-19.

The rearrangement joins TRBV3-1 (or the pseudogene TRBV3-2) to TRBJ2-1; TRBD2 might be the D (6 bases). Germline V gives CDR1 LGHDT, CDR2 YNNKEL (reference sequence). V gave up 2 bases and J gave up 7 bases, with 15 bases separating them. This CDR3 has 15 amino acids. The CDR3 bases are TGTGCCAGCAGCCAACCGGGACTGGGGGGAAATGAGCAGTTCTTC. This codes for CASSQPGLGGNEQFF.

The rearrangement joins TRBV19 to TRBJ1-5; weak D call: TRBD1 (5 bases). Trimming pared 5 bases from V and 6 bases from J, leaving 20 bases between. This CDR3 region has 16 residues. The germline CDR1 and CDR2 sequences are LNHDA and SQIVND (reference sequence). The CDR3 DNA is TGTGCCAGTAGTGGGGGGGTCAGGCTGGGAATTCAGCCCCAGCATTTT. This gives the protein CASSGGVRLGIQPQHF.

V and J are TRBV11-1 and TRBJ2-7, with D unresolved. The germline V gene has CDR1 SGHAT and CDR2 FQDESV (reference sequence). This CDR3 is built from 16 residues. Trimming removed 0 bases at V and 2 bases at J, with 14 bases between. The CDR3 coding sequence is TGTGCCAGCAGCTTAGCTTTTGGCAACGGAGCCTACGAGCAGTACTTC. Protein product: CASSLAFGNGAYEQYF. The full variable domain, its missing parts supplied by reference TRBV11-1 and TRBJ2-7, is EAEVAQSPRYKITEKSQAVAFWCDPISGHATLYWYRQILGQGPELLVQFQDESVVDDSQLPKDRFSAERLKGVDSTLKIQPAELGDSAMYLCASSLAFGNGAYEQYFGPGTRLTVT.

The chain links TRBV28 to TRBJ1-5; TRBD1 might be the D (5 bases). This CDR3 spans 13 amino acids. Germline-derived CDR1 and CDR2 are MDHEN and SYDVKM. Trimming shortened V by 10 bases and J by 4 bases, and 14 bases separated the two germline ends. This chain's CDR3 is CATLKEGNQPQHF. The CDR3 DNA follows: TGTGCCACCCTAAAGGAGGGGAATCAGCCCCAGCATTTT. Based on the CDR3 plus reference TRBV28 and TRBJ1-5, the full variable domain is DVKVTQSSRYLVKRTGEKVFLECVQDMDHENMFWYRQDPGLGLRLIYFSYDVKMKEKGDIPEGYSVSREKKERFSLILESASTNQTSMYLCATLKEGNQPQHFGDGTRLSIL.

With respect to this clone: Its ends do not fully match the called genes, so a read error is possible. The chain joins TRBV3-1 (or the pseudogene TRBV3-2) to TRBJ2-2; 8 bases agree with TRBD1. The CDR3 sequence is 19 residues long. Germline lookup yields CDR1 LGHDT and CDR2 YNNKEL (reference sequence). The CDR3: CTSSQEKTWDRSNTGELFF. For the CDR3, the DNA is TGTACCAGCAGCCAAGAGAAGACGTGGGACAGGTCGAACACCGGGGAGCTGTTTTTT.

The CDR3 loop is CASSLPSGIEDEQFF. The DNA of the CDR3 is TGTGCCAGCAGCTTGCCTAGCGGGATAGAGGATGAGCAGTTCTTC. The chain uses TRBV5-4 and TRBJ2-1, with TRBD2 matching over 9 bases. After removal of 1 base from V and 8 bases from J, the junction contained 7 bases not matched to a gene. From germline, CDR1 is SGHNT and CDR2 YYREEE (reference sequence). The CDR3 is made up of 15 amino acids.

The chain links TRBV29-1 to TRBJ2-7; 7 bases map to TRBD2. This CDR3 comprises 15 residues. V lost 4 bases and J lost 5; bases outside the gene matches: 14. Germline CDR1 SQVTM, CDR2 ANQGSEA. The CDR3 region is CSVGSAGGRSDEQYF. Here the CDR3 DNA reads TGCAGCGTTGGAAGTGCCGGCGGGAGATCGGACGAGCAGTACTTC.

The J gene is TRBJ1-4, the V gene TRBV5-1, with D possibly TRBD1 on 5 matching bases. V lost 7 bases to trimming and J lost 5 bases, with 15 bases between them. Per the germline V gene, CDR1 is SGHRS and CDR2 is YFSETQ. The CDR3 contains 14 residues. The CDR3 nucleotides read TGCGCCAGCGCTAAAGGTCAGGGAAATGAAAAACTGTTTTTT. Translated, it gives CASAKGQGNEKLFF.

CDR3 protein: CASSSDYQETQYF. CDR3 nucleotide sequence: TGTGCCAGCAGCTCGGACTACCAAGAGACCCAGTACTTC. The J gene is TRBJ2-5, the V gene TRBV13; D is perhaps TRBD2 (5 bases). The length of the CDR3 is 13 residues. Trimming shortened V by 4 bases and J by 0 bases, and 6 bases separated the two germline ends. CDR1 is PRHDT and CDR2 is FYEKMQ in the germline V gene (reference sequence).

This clone was observed a single time. The rearrangement joins TRBV15 to TRBJ2-3, with 7 bases lining up with TRBD2. Trimming took 0 bases from V and 5 from J; bases not matched to a gene: 14. The CDR3 extends over 18 amino acids. Germline lookup yields CDR1 LNHNV and CDR2 YYDKDF (reference sequence). The CDR3, as DNA: TGTGCCACCAGCAGAGATAGGAGGCCTAGCGGTATGGGAGATACGCAGTATTTT. Protein product: CATSRDRRPSGMGDTQYF.

This sequence joins TRBV5-4 and TRBJ2-3, with 8 nucleotides matching TRBD1. CDR1 is SGHNT, CDR2 YYREEE, per germline (reference sequence). There are 14 residues in the CDR3. Trimming at V came to 5 bases and at J to 4 bases, leaving 6 bases not matched to a gene. CDR3 nucleotide sequence: TGTGCCAGCAGGGAACAGGGGGTTTCAGATACGCAGTATTTT. Its protein product is CASREQGVSDTQYF.

This rearrangement joins TRBV4-3 to TRBJ1-3, with 8 bases identical to TRBD1. The CDR3 has 17 residues. The germline V gene encodes CDR1 LGHNA and CDR2 YSLEER. V shed 0 bases, J shed 3 bases, and the junction held 7 bases outside the gene matches. The CDR3 loop is CASSQDLGTGGGNTIYF. The CDR3 DNA is TGCGCCAGCAGCCAAGATCTAGGGACAGGAGGTGGAAACACCATATATTTT.